This T cell receptor beta chain was sequenced in a study of control samples from healthy donors and cancer patients. Clones were read by immunoSEQ multiplex PCR, and TCRdb kept only the in-frame ones, dropping some. Seen here are 85,000 to 90,000 clones, approximately 89% observed once, and the top ten hold approximately 21%. Sequencing input: blood. This clonotype originated in a man aged 25-40 years in good health.

CDR3 in amino acids: CASSIGQGVDTQYF. The CDR3 DNA follows: TGCGCCAGCAGCATAGGACAGGGGGTAGATACGCAGTATTTT. V gene TRBV5-1 combines with J gene TRBJ2-3; 10 positions agree with TRBD1. This CDR3 comprises 14 residues. With V trimmed by 4 bases and J by 5 bases, 4 bases remained unmatched. Germline loops: CDR1 SGHRS, CDR2 YFSETQ.